A single sample is the source of the 12 T cell receptor beta chains below, sequenced in a study of cytomegalovirus exposure and HLA in healthy donors. PCR involved 60 Vbeta and 13 Jbeta primers. Clones were read by immunoSEQ multiplex PCR, and TCRdb kept only the in-frame ones, dropping some. Of 150,000 to 200,000 clones in the sample, 70% to 80% were seen once. Input material: PBMCs. The receptors derive from a woman in her forties or fifties in good health and CMV-seronegative.

As to this clone: Possible read error: a much larger clone is one base away. V and J are TRBV5-5 and TRBJ2-2, with D possibly matching TRBD2 (5 bases). V was trimmed by 2 bases and J by 3 bases, leaving 5 bases between them. The CDR3 consists of 13 residues. CDR1 and CDR2 from the germline V gene are SGHKS and YYEKEE (reference sequence). In nucleotides, the CDR3 is TGTGCCAGCAGCTTCGGGGACACCGGGGAGCTGTTTTTT. Protein: CASSFGDTGELFF.

The chain combines TRBV2 with TRBJ1-1; D is ambiguous. Germline CDR1 and CDR2: SNHLY and FYNNEI. Between the trimmed V and J ends, which lost 5 bases and 0 bases, there was a span of 10 bases. The CDR3 covers 14 residues. CDR3 sequence: CASSWWEMNTEAFF. DNA for the CDR3: TGTGCCAGCAGTTGGTGGGAGATGAACACTGAAGCTTTCTTT.

The chain recombines TRBV5-5 with TRBJ2-3, with a possible D match to TRBD1 (5 bases). This CDR3 is 15 amino acids long. Germline CDR1 is SGHKS and CDR2 is YYEKEE (reference sequence). The ends were cut back, 4 bases at V and 11 bases at J, with 23 bases in the middle. The CDR3 sequence: CASSPHRTNDLLQYF. In DNA, the CDR3 is TGTGCCAGCAGCCCACACAGGACGAATGACCTTTTGCAGTATTTT.

The rearrangement joins TRBV25-1 to TRBJ2-1, with D possibly matching TRBD1 (5 bases). Germline V CDR1 and CDR2: MGHDK, SYGVNS. Trimming pared 5 bases from V and 8 bases from J, leaving 25 bases between. The CDR3 length is 17 residues. The CDR3 here is CASSPSAGFSVWDEQFF. The CDR3 coding sequence is TGTGCCAGCAGTCCGTCCGCAGGGTTTTCGGTTTGGGATGAGCAGTTCTTC.

The chain combines TRBV7-2 with TRBJ2-7; tentatively, D is TRBD2 (6 bases). Deletions cut 3 bases from V and 5 bases from J, with 14 bases between. Germline assignment: CDR1 SGHTA and CDR2 FQGNSA. The CDR3 length is 14 residues. This CDR3 is CASSFRFPGDEQYF. CDR3 DNA sequence: TGTGCCAGCAGCTTTCGCTTTCCGGGGGACGAGCAGTACTTC.

The J gene is TRBJ2-5, the V gene TRBV6-5; the match to TRBD2 covers 7 bases. CDR1 and CDR2 (germline): MNHEY, SVGAGI. The CDR3 totals 14 residues. The junction had 3 bases not matched to a gene; V was cut back by 0 bases and J by 5 bases. CDR3 DNA: TGTGCCAGCAGTTACTCGGGGAGGGACGAGACCCAGTACTTC. This encodes CASSYSGRDETQYF.

A word on this clone: Germline is not matched at one junction end, which may reflect a read error. The chain employs TRBV7-9 and TRBJ2-7; D gene unclear. Germline loops: CDR1 SEHNR, CDR2 FQNEAQ (reference sequence). The CDR3 contains 18 residues. CDR3 in amino acids: CSSSLGVAQLGSSYEQYF. The CDR3 region has the DNA TGTTCCAGCAGCTTAGGAGTCGCGCAGCTGGGCAGCTCCTACGAGCAGTACTTC.

This chain links TRBV19 with TRBJ1-4; no clear D gene. Deletions cut 4 bases from V and 3 bases from J, with 12 bases between. The CDR3 has 15 amino acids. CDR1 is LNHDA, CDR2 SQIVND, per germline (reference sequence). CDR3 amino acids: CASSRRRESNEKLFF. The CDR3 DNA sequence: TGTGCCAGTAGTAGGCGGCGGGAATCTAATGAAAAACTGTTTTTT.

The rearrangement links TRBV20-1 to TRBJ2-1; D unclear. The CDR3 length is 11 residues. The V gene lost 0 bases and the J gene lost 8 bases, with 5 bases spanning the gap. Germline-derived CDR1 and CDR2 are DFQATT and SNEGSKA (reference sequence). In DNA form, the CDR3 reads TGCAGTGCTAGAGATTACTATGAGCAGTTCTTC. Translated: CSARDYYEQFF.

V is TRBV5-6 and J is TRBJ2-1; D may be TRBD1 (6 bases). Trimming took 3 bases from V and 8 from J, leaving 18 bases between them. Germline CDR1 reads SGHDT; CDR2 reads YYEEEE. The CDR3 contains 15 residues. CDR3 nucleotides: TGTGCCAGCAGCTGGGGACAAAATGAGGGGGATGAGCAGTTCTTC. Protein product: CASSWGQNEGDEQFF.

The chain carries TRBV6-6 and TRBJ2-5, with TRBD2 as a possible D gene (7 bases). The V gene's germline CDR1 is MNHNY and CDR2 SVGAGI (reference sequence). CDR3 length equals 16 residues. The V and J ends lost 6 bases and 0 bases respectively, with 17 bases between them. The CDR3 DNA reads TGTGCCAGCAGCGGTCCCGGGGGGCGGTACCAAGAGACCCAGTACTTC. This codes for CASSGPGGRYQETQYF.

V and J are TRBV28 and TRBJ2-3; 8 nucleotides match TRBD1. Germline CDR1 reads MDHEN; CDR2 reads SYDVKM. V shed 3 bases and J 4 bases; nucleotides not matched to a gene: 3. The CDR3 is 14 residues long. For the CDR3, the DNA is TGTGCCAGCAGTTTCAGGGGGCTGGCAGATACGCAGTATTTT. Its translation: CASSFRGLADTQYF.